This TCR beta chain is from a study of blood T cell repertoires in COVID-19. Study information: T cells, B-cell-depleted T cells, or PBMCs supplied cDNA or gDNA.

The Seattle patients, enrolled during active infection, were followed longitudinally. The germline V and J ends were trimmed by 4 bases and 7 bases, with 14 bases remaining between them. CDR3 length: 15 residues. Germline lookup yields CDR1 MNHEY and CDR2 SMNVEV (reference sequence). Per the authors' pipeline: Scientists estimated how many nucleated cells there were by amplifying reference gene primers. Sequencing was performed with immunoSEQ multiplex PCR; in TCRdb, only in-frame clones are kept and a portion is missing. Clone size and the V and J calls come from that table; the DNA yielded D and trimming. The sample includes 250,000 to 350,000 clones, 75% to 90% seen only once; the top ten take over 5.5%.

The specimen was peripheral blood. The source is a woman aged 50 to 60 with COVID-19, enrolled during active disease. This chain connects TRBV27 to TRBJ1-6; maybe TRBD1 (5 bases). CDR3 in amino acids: CASSYTGLRNSPLHF. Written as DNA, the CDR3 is TGTGCCAGCAGTTATACGGGACTGAGGAATTCACCCCTCCACTTT.